The 11 T cell receptor beta chains given below trace back to one sample, sequenced in a study of shared T cell receptors in the human thymus. Repertoires were generated with immunoSEQ multiplex PCR, while TCRdb's copy carries only in-frame clones and drops some. Of about 380,000 clones in the sample, more than 85% were seen once. Source material: thymocytes. Receptors originate from a human donor.

The J gene is TRBJ2-7, the V gene TRBV4-3; D is undetermined. Trimming cost V 3 bases and J 0 bases, with 18 bases left between them. The CDR3 covers 17 residues. From germline, CDR1 is LGHNA and CDR2 YSLEER. The CDR3 here is CASSQATIGGRSYEQYF. Here the CDR3 DNA reads TGCGCCAGCAGCCAGGCCACGATAGGTGGGCGCTCCTACGAGCAGTACTTC.

V usage is TRBV7-2 and J usage is TRBJ1-5; 9 nucleotides match TRBD1. The CDR3 totals 18 residues. CDR1 is SGHTA, CDR2 FQGNSA, per germline. V lost 4 bases, J lost 0 bases, and 10 bases stayed unmatched. CDR3 residues: CASSSHRQGVYSNQPQHF. The CDR3 coding sequence is TGTGCCAGCAGCTCCCACCGACAGGGGGTTTATAGCAATCAGCCCCAGCATTTT.

The J gene is TRBJ2-4, the V gene TRBV5-1, with 7 positions matching TRBD1. In germline, CDR1 is SGHRS, CDR2 YFSETQ. The CDR3 runs to 13 residues. The V segment lost 6 bases and the J segment 3 bases; nucleotides outside the gene matches: 3. As DNA, the CDR3 is TGCGCCAGCATAGACAGGGTCAAAAACATTCAGTACTTC. As protein: CASIDRVKNIQYF.

The count of this clone is one. The chain carries TRBV14 and TRBJ2-7; D unresolved. CDR1 SGHDN and CDR2 FVKESK come from the germline V gene. V was trimmed by 1 base and J by 2 bases, leaving 0 bases between them. The CDR3 has 11 amino acids. CDR3 nucleotides: TGTGCCAGCAGCCAAGCCTACGAGCAGTACTTC. Amino acid sequence: CASSQAYEQYF.

This clone has only one observation. This chain links TRBV19 with TRBJ2-7; D possibly uses TRBD1 or TRBD2 (5 bases each). Germline V gene data show CDR1 as LNHDA and CDR2 as SQIVND (reference sequence). V lost 5 bases and J 6 bases, leaving 17 bases between the germline ends. The CDR3 has 14 residues. The CDR3 reads CASSEGPPGREQYF. The CDR3 region has the DNA TGTGCCAGTAGTGAGGGACCTCCCGGGCGCGAGCAGTACTTC.

The gene calls are TRBV2 and TRBJ2-3; D is perhaps TRBD2 (5 bases). Trimming stripped 6 bases from V and 11 bases from J, with 15 bases between. CDR1 and CDR2 (germline): SNHLY, FYNNEI. The CDR3 totals 12 residues. Written as DNA, the CDR3 is TGTGCCAGCAGCTTTGAGGGCTGGGGGCAGTATTTT. Amino acid sequence: CASSFEGWGQYF.

The J gene is TRBJ2-3, the V gene TRBV11-3; 7 bases line up with TRBD2. V lost 5 bases to trimming and J lost 4 bases; unmatched junction nucleotides: 9. Per the germline V gene, CDR1 is SGHNT and CDR2 is YENEEA. The length of the CDR3 is 15 residues. As DNA, the CDR3 is TGTGCCAGCAGCGTCACCGGGGAGGGACCAGATACGCAGTATTTT. It translates to CASSVTGEGPDTQYF.

The chain combines TRBV28 with TRBJ2-7; tentative D call: TRBD1 (6 bases). Germline V gene lookup returns CDR1 MDHEN and CDR2 SYDVKM. CDR3 length equals 14 residues. V was pared by 6 bases and J by 2 bases, with 14 bases between. The CDR3 nucleotides are TGTGCCAGCAGCTTACCCCGACAGGCCTACGAGCAGTACTTC. Translation: CASSLPRQAYEQYF.

The rearrangement links TRBV6-6 to TRBJ2-7, with D possibly being TRBD1 or TRBD2 (5 bases each). The germline gives CDR1 MNHNY, CDR2 SVGAGI (reference sequence). The CDR3 is made up of 14 amino acids. Trimming pared 2 bases from V and 2 bases from J, leaving 10 bases between. The CDR3 spells CASSYRDQPYEQYF. The CDR3 nucleotides are TGTGCCAGCAGTTACCGGGACCAACCCTACGAGCAGTACTTC.

The chain has TRBV7-8 and TRBJ2-5; 7 bases agree with TRBD2. Unmatched junction bases numbered 7, after V lost 5 bases and J lost 1 base. The CDR3 sequence is 15 residues long. CDR1 and CDR2 (germline): SGHVS, FQNEAQ. Written as DNA, the CDR3 is TGTGCCAGCAGCCTCTCGGGCGGGAGCCAAGAGACCCAGTACTTC. Encoded protein: CASSLSGGSQETQYF.

The genes are TRBV6-4 and TRBJ1-2, with D unresolved. The CDR3 spans 11 residues. Germline V CDR1 and CDR2: MRHNA, SNTAGT. Trimming shortened V by 0 bases and J by 7 bases, and 3 bases separated the two germline ends. CDR3 nucleotide sequence: TGTGCCAGCAGTGACTCAGGTGGCTACACCTTC. This translates into CASSDSGGYTF.